A selection of T cell receptor beta chains follows, all from one sample in a study of blood T cell repertoires in COVID-19. Clones were sequenced by immunoSEQ multiplex PCR, and TCRdb holds only the in-frame ones, with some missing. The sample lists 75,000 to 100,000 clones; approximately 90% were seen once. Material: peripheral blood. These receptors were obtained from a human donor in a cohort sampled during active COVID-19. CDR3s include the opening cysteine and the closing phenylalanine or tryptophan. Each record gives: CDR3 DNA, CDR3 protein, CDR3 length, J gene, D gene, clone size, V gene. A D gene is named only where the DNA matches it firmly. Clone size is not always given. Where it is, it says once, few, many or a class for expanded clones.

TGTGCCAGCAGCCTTCTAGCGGGAGTGGAGACCCAGTACTTC,CASSLLAGVETQYF,14,TRBJ2-5,TRBD2,-,TRBV27
TGCGCCAGCAGCCAAGAGCCATGGACTAGCGGGTTTGTAAATGAGCAGTTCTTC,CASSQEPWTSGFVNEQFF,18,TRBJ2-1,TRBD2,-,TRBV5-1
TGCGCCAGCAGCTTGGCACAAACCTACGAGCAGTACTTC,CASSLAQTYEQYF,13,TRBJ2-7,-,-,TRBV5-1
TGCGCCAGCAGCCCAAACGGCGGGAATAGGGAGCAGTACTTC,CASSPNGGNREQYF,14,TRBJ2-7,-,-,TRBV5-1
TGTGCCAGCAGTGAATTTGGAGGGCTTGAGCAGTACTTC,CASSEFGGLEQYF,13,TRBJ2-7,-,-,TRBV6-1
TGTGCCAGCAGTGGAGAAGGACAGATTATTACGGAGACCCAGTACTTC,CASSGEGQIITETQYF,16,TRBJ2-5,-,-,TRBV2
TGTGCCAGCAGCCTAGTGGGGGCGCAGGGAAACACCATATATTTT,CASSLVGAQGNTIYF,15,TRBJ1-3,-,-,TRBV6-6
TGCGCCAGCAGCCAAGGGTTTAGGGGGCTTGGGGAAAACAATCAGCCCCAGCATTTT,CASSQGFRGLGENNQPQHF,19,TRBJ1-5,TRBD1,-,TRBV4-1
TGTGCCAGCAGTTACTCACCATCGGGACAGTTTAATTCACCCCTCCACTTT,CASSYSPSGQFNSPLHF,17,TRBJ1-6,TRBD1,-,TRBV6-2/TRBV6-3
TGCGCCAGCAGTTCGCTAGCGGGGGGGAGCTCCTACAATGAGCAGTTCTTC,CASSSLAGGSSYNEQFF,17,TRBJ2-1,TRBD2,-,TRBV5-1
TGTGCCAGCAGCCAAGGTTTGCTAGCGGGGGCCCAAGAGACCCAGTACTTC,CASSQGLLAGAQETQYF,17,TRBJ2-5,TRBD2,-,TRBV3-1/TRBV3-2
TGCGCCAGCAGCCCGTACTCATCGGACGGGACTAGCGGGATTAGCGGGGAGCTGTTTTTT,CASSPYSSDGTSGISGELFF,20,TRBJ2-2,TRBD2,few,TRBV5-1
TGTGCCTGGAGTGTACACTGGCAGGGAAGCACAGATACGCAGTATTTT,CAWSVHWQGSTDTQYF,16,TRBJ2-3,-,-,TRBV30
TGTGCCAGCAGTTCCCCAGGCTGGGAGCAGTACTTC,CASSSPGWEQYF,12,TRBJ2-7,-,-,TRBV27
TGCGCCAGCAGCCAAGGGACAGGGGTGGGCTACGAGCAGTACTTC,CASSQGTGVGYEQYF,15,TRBJ2-7,TRBD1,-,TRBV4-1
TGTGCCAGCCGAATTGGGACAGGGGGTCAGGAAGCTTTCTTT,CASRIGTGGQEAFF,14,TRBJ1-1,TRBD1,-,TRBV27